The clone carrying this T cell receptor beta chain has a count of ten or more. The data derive from a study of T cells in Graves' hyperthyroidism and ophthalmopathy. The ends were cut back, 4 bases at V and 4 bases at J, with 13 bases in the middle. Germline lookup yields CDR1 MNHNS and CDR2 SASEGT. The CDR3 length is 15 residues. Researchers amplified the TCR beta CDR3 regions from RNA transcripts. HTBI primers were the set used in a first-round RT-PCR of the TCR CDR3. A single record per CDR3 protein comes from TCRdb applying MiXCR to the multiplex PCR reads. This repertoire shows 350,000 to 400,000 distinct CDR3 sequences, approximately 19% found once; its top ten account for roughly 3.5%.

The clonotype comes from a woman younger than 35 with Graves' hyperthyroidism. The rearrangement uses TRBV6-1 and TRBJ2-2, with TRBD2 as a possible D gene (5 bases). Sequenced input: blood. The CDR3 nucleotides read TGTGCCAGCAGTGTGGACGGGGAAATCACCGGGGAGCTGTTTTTT. Translation: CASSVDGEITGELFF.